The next 15 T cell receptor beta chains were all read from a single sample in a study of T cell repertoires in aging, cancer and after chemotherapy (dated by TCRdb to between 2018 and 2020). TCRdb records Illumina MiSeq as the sequencer. Multiplex touch-down PCR with a mixed TRB-A/B primer pool was used to amplify rearranged TRB sequences covering the V, D and J segments. TCRdb passed the public sequencing reads through fastp at Q25 and MiXCR, retaining productive beta sequences. Rows with one shared CDR3 protein collapse into an entry with the most common genes and DNA. This sample has about 2,500 distinct CDR3 sequences in its table, and roughly a third of those were observed once. The ten top clones hold 25% to 35% of the sample. Instead of sorted cells or RNA, genomic DNA extracted from peripheral blood served as the source for amplifying TCR beta rearrangements. The sample comprised blood. These receptor sequences come from a human donor with a solid tumor.

The chain is built from TRBV7-2 and TRBJ2-2; 7 nucleotides agree with TRBD1. This CDR3 is 17 amino acids long. Trimming took 1 base from V and 5 from J; bases not matched to a gene: 10. Looked up from germline, CDR1 is SGHTA and CDR2 is FQGNSA. This CDR3 is CASSLVITGENTGELFF. CDR3 sequence (DNA): TGTGCCAGCAGCTTAGTTATCACAGGGGAAAATACCGGGGAGCTGTTTTTT.

In its sample, this clonotype was seen a few times. The chain is built from TRBV6-5 and TRBJ2-1; 11 bases are a match to TRBD2. The CDR3 runs to 15 residues. V shed 0 bases and J 9 bases; nucleotides not matched to a gene: 4. Germline V gene data show CDR1 as MNHEY and CDR2 as SVGAGI. For the CDR3, the DNA is TGTGCCAGCAGTTACTCAACTAGCGGGAGAATTGAGCAGTTCTTC. As protein: CASSYSTSGRIEQFF.

This clonotype has a handful of counts. This chain connects TRBV7-9 to TRBJ1-1; D might be TRBD1 (5 bases). This CDR3 has 14 amino acids. Trimming took off 1 base at V and 4 bases at J, with 10 bases between the two ends. CDR1 is SEHNR and CDR2 is FQNEAQ in the germline V gene (reference sequence). The CDR3 here is CASSLEVQGTEAFF. The CDR3 bases are TGTGCCAGCAGCTTAGAGGTCCAGGGCACTGAAGCTTTCTTT.

The rearrangement uses TRBV20-1 and TRBJ1-5; D gene uncertain. The germline V gene encodes CDR1 DFQATT and CDR2 SNEGSKA (reference sequence). The CDR3 spans 16 residues. The V end lost 3 bases, the J end lost 3 bases, and 18 bases lay between the germline ends. CDR3 sequence (DNA): TGCAGTGCTAGGGCCGAAACGGACCCGTACAATCAGCCCCAGCATTTT. This gives the protein CSARAETDPYNQPQHF.

On this clonotype itself: Germline and junction disagree at one end, which may indicate a read error. The V and J genes are TRBV6-6 and TRBJ1-5, with D possibly TRBD1 on 5 matching bases. Germline assignment: CDR1 MNHNY and CDR2 SVGAGI (reference sequence). The CDR3 runs 13 residues. CDR3 in amino acids: CASRGEGGQPQNF. The CDR3 nucleotides read TGTGCCAGCAGGGGGGAGGGCGGTCAGCCCCAGAATTTT.

This clonotype came up a few times. This chain connects TRBV7-9 to TRBJ1-1, with a tentative D call TRBD1 (5 bases). Trimming removed 1 base at V and 7 bases at J, with 16 bases between. This CDR3 has 15 residues. Germline V gives CDR1 SEHNR, CDR2 FQNEAQ (reference sequence). The CDR3 DNA sequence: TGTGCCAGCAGCTTAGGTCAGGGTGGTATTGTTGAAGCTTTCTTT. Translating it yields CASSLGQGGIVEAFF.

This clonotype has only a few counts. This rearrangement joins TRBV20-1 to TRBJ2-1; 7 bases align to TRBD2. The CDR3 is 15 residues long. Germline values: CDR1 DFQATT, CDR2 SNEGSKA (reference sequence). V shed 1 base, J shed 8 bases, and the junction held 11 bases outside the gene matches. The CDR3 here is CSARVPGGSRDEQFF. In DNA form, the CDR3 reads TGCAGTGCTAGAGTTCCGGGCGGGAGCAGGGATGAGCAGTTCTTC.

As for this clonotype: With a much larger clone just one base away, this may be a read error. This rearrangement joins TRBV6-5 to TRBJ2-1; 8 positions agree with TRBD1. CDR3 length: 15 residues. The germline CDR1 and CDR2 sequences are MNHEY and SVGAGI. With 6 bases clipped from V and 3 bases from J, the junction kept 7 bases outside the gene matches. The CDR3 nucleotides are TGTGCCAGCAGACTAACAGGGGGAGGCTACAATGAGCAGTTCTTC. It specifies CASRLTGGGYNEQFF.

This chain connects TRBV5-1 to TRBJ1-3, with TRBD1 matching over 8 bases. The CDR3 length is 16 residues. V shed 4 bases and J 0 bases; nucleotides not matched to a gene: 6. CDR1 and CDR2 (germline): SGHRS, YFSETQ. CDR3 DNA: TGCGCCAGCAGCACGGGACAGGAAAGCTCTGGAAACACCATATATTTT. Protein: CASSTGQESSGNTIYF.

This clonotype turned up a few times. The V call is TRBV6-5, the J call TRBJ1-1; the match to TRBD1 covers 9 bases. Germline V gives CDR1 MNHEY, CDR2 SVGAGI. Trimming took 5 bases from V and 0 from J; bases not matched to a gene: 4. CDR3 length: 15 residues. CDR3 protein: CASSTDRGMNTEAFF. The CDR3 nucleotides are TGTGCCAGCAGTACCGACAGGGGGATGAACACTGAAGCTTTCTTT.

The chain joins TRBV6-6 to TRBJ1-3; no clear D gene. The CDR3 totals 19 residues. Trimming took 0 bases from V and 0 from J, leaving 18 bases between them. CDR1 is MNHNY, CDR2 SVGAGI, per germline (reference sequence). CDR3: CASSYSIPWQTSSGNTIYF. The DNA for the CDR3 is TGTGCCAGCAGTTACTCGATACCCTGGCAGACGAGCTCTGGAAACACCATATATTTT.

In nucleotides, the CDR3 is TGTGCCAGCTCGTACAGGGCCAGGGGCACTGAAGCTTTCTTT. It encodes CASSYRARGTEAFF. This chain connects TRBV6-5 to TRBJ1-1; D possibly corresponds to TRBD1 (6 bases). The CDR3 spans 14 residues. CDR1 MNHEY and CDR2 SVGAGI come from the germline V gene. Deletions cut 8 bases from V and 4 bases from J, with 17 bases between.

This clonotype was observed a few times. The rearrangement uses TRBV25-1 and TRBJ2-5, with 8 bases aligning to TRBD1. CDR1 and CDR2 (germline): MGHDK, SYGVNS. J gave up 5 bases and V 4 bases, and 12 bases lay outside the gene matches. The CDR3 extends over 16 amino acids. The CDR3 DNA sequence: TGTGCCAGCAGTGCAACAAGTGCAGGGGGCGGTGAGACCCAGTACTTC. As protein: CASSATSAGGGETQYF.

This clonotype is labeled medium-sized. The chain uses TRBV30 and TRBJ2-5; D may be TRBD1 (5 bases). CDR3 length equals 14 residues. V was shortened by 0 bases and J by 2 bases, with 10 bases between the two germline ends. The germline V gene encodes CDR1 GTSNPN and CDR2 SVGIG (reference sequence). The CDR3 loop reads CAWSVGALQETQYF. The CDR3 nucleotides are TGTGCCTGGAGTGTAGGGGCTTTACAAGAGACCCAGTACTTC.

This clonotype has a handful of counts. Here the CDR3 reads CSARGAGDTGELFF. In nucleotides, the CDR3 is TGCAGTGCTCGGGGTGCGGGAGACACCGGGGAGCTGTTTTTT. The chain employs TRBV20-1 and TRBJ2-2; the match to TRBD2 covers 7 bases. Germline loops: CDR1 DFQATT, CDR2 SNEGSKA (reference sequence). This CDR3 is built from 14 residues. The V and J ends lost 5 bases and 3 bases, in that order; junction bases with no gene match: 6.